The present T cell receptor beta chain was sequenced within a study of blood T cell repertoires in COVID-19. Trimming cost V 11 bases and J 1 base; bases outside gene matches: 6. The CDR3 runs to 14 residues. Looked up from germline, CDR1 is ENHRY and CDR2 is SYGVKD. Sequencing used immunoSEQ multiplex PCR; TCRdb keeps in-frame clones, though not all of them. The top ten clones hold roughly 3.5% of a sample with 150,000 to 200,000 clones, roughly 86% of them seen once. The sample taken for sequencing was peripheral blood. This sequence originates from a man in his 70s with acute or convalescent COVID-19. This rearrangement joins TRBV10-3 to TRBJ2-3; 10 nucleotides line up with TRBD2. CDR3 sequence (DNA): TGTGCCTCGACCGGGACTAGCGGCACAGATACGCAGTATTTT. Translation gives CASTGTSGTDTQYF.